This T cell receptor beta chain was profiled in a study of breast tumors, draining lymph nodes, adjacent tissues. V dropped 4 bases and J dropped 4; count of bases not matched to a gene: 13. This CDR3 has 17 residues. Germline V lookup: CDR1 SGHTA, CDR2 FQGNSA. TCRdb re-called the multiplex PCR reads with MiXCR, one entry per CDR3 protein. The profile shows 84,000 or so distinct CDR3 sequences, roughly 28% of them singletons. Breast cancer patients provided tissue from their axillary draining lymph nodes. Sequenced: axillary lymph node tissue. This chain links TRBV7-2 with TRBJ2-7; 10 nucleotides agree with TRBD2. The receptor was derived from a female donor with breast cancer. Some clones in this sample may be carry-over from other donors' samples. This CDR3 is CASSSGASGGAGYEQYF. The CDR3 DNA reads as TGTGCCAGCAGCTCCGGGGCTAGCGGGGGCGCGGGGTACGAGCAGTACTTC.